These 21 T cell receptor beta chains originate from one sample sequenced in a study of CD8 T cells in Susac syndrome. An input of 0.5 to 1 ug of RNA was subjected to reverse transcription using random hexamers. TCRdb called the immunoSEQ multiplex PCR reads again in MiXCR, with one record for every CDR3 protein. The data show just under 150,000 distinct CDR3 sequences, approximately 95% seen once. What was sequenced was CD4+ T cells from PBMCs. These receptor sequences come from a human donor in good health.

Written as DNA, the CDR3 is TGTGCCAGTAAAGGCTCTGGGGCCAACGTCCTGACTTTC. This gives the protein CASKGSGANVLTF. This chain connects TRBV12-3 or TRBV12-4 to TRBJ2-6; D gene unclear. With 9 bases removed from V and 0 bases from J, the gap between germline ends came to 6 bases. The CDR3 totals 13 residues.

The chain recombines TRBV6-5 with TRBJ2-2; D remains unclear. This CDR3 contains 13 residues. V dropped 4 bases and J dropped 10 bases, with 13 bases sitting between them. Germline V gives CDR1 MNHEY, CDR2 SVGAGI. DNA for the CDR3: TGTGCCAGCAGTTCCCATCGGGTAGAGGAGCTGTTTTTT. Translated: CASSSHRVEELFF.

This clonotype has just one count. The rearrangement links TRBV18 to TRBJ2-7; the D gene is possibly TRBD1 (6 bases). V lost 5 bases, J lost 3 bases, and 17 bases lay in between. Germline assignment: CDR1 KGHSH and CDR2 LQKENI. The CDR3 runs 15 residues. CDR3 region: CASSERPGHHYEQYF. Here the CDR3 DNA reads TGTGCCAGCTCAGAGCGTCCGGGACATCACTACGAGCAGTACTTC. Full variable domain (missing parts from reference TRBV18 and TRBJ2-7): NAGVMQNPRHLVRRRGQEARLRCSPMKGHSHVYWYRQLPEEGLKFMVYLQKENIIDESGMPKERFSAEFPKEGPSILRIQQVVRGDSAAYFCASSERPGHHYEQYFGPGTRLTVT.

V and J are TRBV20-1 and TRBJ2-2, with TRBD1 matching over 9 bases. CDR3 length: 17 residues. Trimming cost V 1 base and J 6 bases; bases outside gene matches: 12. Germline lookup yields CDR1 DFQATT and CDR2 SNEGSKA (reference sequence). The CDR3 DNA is TGCAGTGCTAGAGGAACCATCCTGACAGGGGGGTCCGGGGAGCTGTTTTTT. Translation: CSARGTILTGGSGELFF.

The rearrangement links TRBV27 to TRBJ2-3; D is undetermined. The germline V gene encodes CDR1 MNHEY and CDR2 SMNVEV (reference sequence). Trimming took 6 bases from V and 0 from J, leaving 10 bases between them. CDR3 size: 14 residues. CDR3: CASRNTASTDTQYF. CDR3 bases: TGTGCCAGCAGGAACACAGCTAGCACAGATACGCAGTATTTT.

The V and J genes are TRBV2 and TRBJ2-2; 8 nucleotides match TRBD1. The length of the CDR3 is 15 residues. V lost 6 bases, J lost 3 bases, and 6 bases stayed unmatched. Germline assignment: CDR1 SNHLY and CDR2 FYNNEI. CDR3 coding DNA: TGTGCCAGCAGGTTGGAGACAGGGGACACCGGGGAGCTGTTTTTT. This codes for CASRLETGDTGELFF.

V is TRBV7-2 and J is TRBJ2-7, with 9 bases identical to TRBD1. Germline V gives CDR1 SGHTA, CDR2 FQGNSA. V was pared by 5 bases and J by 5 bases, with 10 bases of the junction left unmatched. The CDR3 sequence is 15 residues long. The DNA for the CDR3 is TGTGCCAGCAGCCCCTGGGGGACAGGGAATAACGAGCAGTACTTC. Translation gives CASSPWGTGNNEQYF.

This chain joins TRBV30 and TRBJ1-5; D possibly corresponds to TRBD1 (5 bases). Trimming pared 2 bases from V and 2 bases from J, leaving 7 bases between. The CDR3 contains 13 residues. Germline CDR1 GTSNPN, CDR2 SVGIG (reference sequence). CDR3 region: CAWSLGRNQPQHF. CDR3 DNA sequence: TGTGCCTGGAGTCTGGGACGCAATCAGCCCCAGCATTTT.

Here the CDR3 DNA reads TGTGCCAGCAGCCAAGGTACTCAACAATGGAATGGCTACACCTTC. Translated, it gives CASSQGTQQWNGYTF. The chain combines TRBV4-2 with TRBJ1-2; D unclear. Germline values: CDR1 LGHNA, CDR2 YNFKEQ. The CDR3 spans 15 residues. Trimming stripped 1 base from V and 6 bases from J, with 15 bases between.

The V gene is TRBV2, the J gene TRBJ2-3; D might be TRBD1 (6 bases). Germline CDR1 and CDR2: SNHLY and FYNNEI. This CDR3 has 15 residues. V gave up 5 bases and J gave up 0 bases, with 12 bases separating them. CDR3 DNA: TGTGCCAGCAGTAGGGGGACCCTTAGCACAGATACGCAGTATTTT. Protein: CASSRGTLSTDTQYF. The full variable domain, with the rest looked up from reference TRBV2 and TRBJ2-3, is EPEVTQTPSHQVTQMGQEVILRCVPISNHLYFYWYRQILGQKVEFLVSFYNNEISEKSEIFDDQFSVERPDGSNFTLKIRSTKLEDSAMYFCASSRGTLSTDTQYFGPGTRLTVL.

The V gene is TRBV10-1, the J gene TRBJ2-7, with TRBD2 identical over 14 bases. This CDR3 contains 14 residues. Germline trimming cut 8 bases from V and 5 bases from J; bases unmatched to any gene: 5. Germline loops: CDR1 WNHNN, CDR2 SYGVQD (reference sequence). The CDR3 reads CASAPGLAGDEQYF. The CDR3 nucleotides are TGCGCCAGCGCACCGGGACTAGCGGGAGACGAGCAGTACTTC.

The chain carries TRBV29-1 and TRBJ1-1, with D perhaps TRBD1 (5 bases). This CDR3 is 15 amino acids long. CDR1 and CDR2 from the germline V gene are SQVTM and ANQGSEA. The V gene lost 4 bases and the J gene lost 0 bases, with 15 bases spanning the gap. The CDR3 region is CSVAGGRVMNTEAFF. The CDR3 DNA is TGCAGCGTTGCGGGGGGTAGGGTTATGAACACTGAAGCTTTCTTT.

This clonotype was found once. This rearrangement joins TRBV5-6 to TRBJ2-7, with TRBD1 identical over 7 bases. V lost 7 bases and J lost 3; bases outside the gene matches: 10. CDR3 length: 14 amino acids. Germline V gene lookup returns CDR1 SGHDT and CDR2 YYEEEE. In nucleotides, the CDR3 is TGTGCCAGCGGCGAGGGACAGACCTACTACGAGCAGTACTTC. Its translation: CASGEGQTYYEQYF.

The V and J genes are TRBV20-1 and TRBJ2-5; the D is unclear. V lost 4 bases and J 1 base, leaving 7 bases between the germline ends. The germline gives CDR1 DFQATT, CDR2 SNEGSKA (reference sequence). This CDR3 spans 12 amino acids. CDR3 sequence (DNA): TGCAGTGCTACCGTCAGCCAAGAGACCCAGTACTTC. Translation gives CSATVSQETQYF.

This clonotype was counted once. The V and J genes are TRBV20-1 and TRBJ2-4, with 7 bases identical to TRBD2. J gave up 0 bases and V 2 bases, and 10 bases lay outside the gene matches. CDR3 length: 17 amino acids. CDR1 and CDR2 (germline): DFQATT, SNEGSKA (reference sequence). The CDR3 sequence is CSARTPRLAVAKNIQYF. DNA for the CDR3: TGCAGTGCTAGAACGCCACGACTAGCAGTAGCCAAAAACATTCAGTACTTC.

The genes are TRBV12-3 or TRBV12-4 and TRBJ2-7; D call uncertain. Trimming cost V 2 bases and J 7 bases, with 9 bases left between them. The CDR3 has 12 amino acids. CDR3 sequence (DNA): TGTGCCAGCAGTTTAACCCTGGGTGAGCAGTACTTC. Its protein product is CASSLTLGEQYF.

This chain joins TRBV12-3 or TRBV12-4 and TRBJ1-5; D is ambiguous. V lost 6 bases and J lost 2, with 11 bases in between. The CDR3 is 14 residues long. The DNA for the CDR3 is TGTGCCAGCAGAAGCGCCGGGGGCAATCAGCCCCAGCATTTT. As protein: CASRSAGGNQPQHF.

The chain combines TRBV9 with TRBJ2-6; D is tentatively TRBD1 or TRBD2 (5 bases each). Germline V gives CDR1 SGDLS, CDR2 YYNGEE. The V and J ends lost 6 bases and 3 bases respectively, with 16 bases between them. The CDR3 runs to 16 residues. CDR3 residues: CASTNFGGGGANVLTF. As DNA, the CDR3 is TGTGCCAGCACCAACTTTGGGGGTGGTGGGGCCAACGTCCTGACTTTC.

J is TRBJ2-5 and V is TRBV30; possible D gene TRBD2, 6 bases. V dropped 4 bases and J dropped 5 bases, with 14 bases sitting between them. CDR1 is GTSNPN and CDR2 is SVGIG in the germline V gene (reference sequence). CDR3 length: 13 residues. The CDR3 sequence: CAWKSGVEETQYF. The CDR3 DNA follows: TGTGCCTGGAAGTCGGGAGTAGAGGAGACCCAGTACTTC.

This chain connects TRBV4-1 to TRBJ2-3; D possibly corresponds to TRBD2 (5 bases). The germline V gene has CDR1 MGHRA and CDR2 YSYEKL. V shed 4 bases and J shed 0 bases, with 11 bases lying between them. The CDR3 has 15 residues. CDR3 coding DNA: TGCGCCAGCAGCCCCCTGGGCGGGAGCACAGATACGCAGTATTTT. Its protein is CASSPLGGSTDTQYF.

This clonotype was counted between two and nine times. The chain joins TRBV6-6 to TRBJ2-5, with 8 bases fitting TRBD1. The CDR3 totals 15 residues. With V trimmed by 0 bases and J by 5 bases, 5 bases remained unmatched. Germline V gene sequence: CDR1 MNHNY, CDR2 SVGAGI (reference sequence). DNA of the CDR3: TGTGCCAGCAGTTACTCAGCAGGGGGCGGGGAGACCCAGTACTTC. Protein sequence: CASSYSAGGGETQYF.